This section outlines one TCR delta chain sequence together with its context. The data were obtained in a study of gamma-delta T cells after stem cell transplantation. The CDR3 totals 20 residues. The J segment lost 7 bases and the V segment lost 3 bases, leaving 22 bases of the junction unmatched. Germline V gene lookup returns CDR1 GEAIGNYY and CDR2 EKD. TCRdb reran clone calling via CATT on the RT-PCR reads. Of over 7,000 delta-chain clones listed, roughly 14% are singletons. Material: gamma-delta T cells. This chain links TRDV2 with TRDJ1; TRDD3 matches 13 bases. This receptor was identified in a human donor. It is not recorded whose cells these are; they may come from a transplant donor. CDR3 sequence (DNA): TGTGCCTGTGACGCGTACTGGGGGATACGCTTAGCCCTCATCCAAGTTAAACTCATCTTT. Translation: CACDAYWGIRLALIQVKLIF.